A single sample gave rise to the 29 T cell receptor beta chains below, sequenced in a study of control samples from healthy donors and cancer patients. The protocol was immunoSEQ multiplex PCR, while the TCRdb copy is restricted to in-frame clones and leaves out a portion. The repertoire holds 150,000 to 200,000 clones, with about nine tenths as singletons. The specimen sequenced was blood. These receptors all stem from a woman aged 25 to 39 in good health.

The CDR3 protein is CASSPPYRGRDYGYTF. The CDR3 nucleotides are TGTGCCAGCAGCCCACCATACAGGGGGCGAGACTATGGCTACACCTTC. J is TRBJ1-2 and V is TRBV14; 9 positions agree with TRBD1. CDR1 SGHDN and CDR2 FVKESK come from the germline V gene. The CDR3 runs 16 residues. V lost 4 bases and J lost 3; bases outside the gene matches: 9. The full variable domain, rest sourced from reference TRBV14 and TRBJ1-2, is EAGVTQFPSHSVIEKGQTVTLRCDPISGHDNLYWYRRVMGKEIKFLLHFVKESKQDESGMPNNRFLAERTGGTYSTLKVQPAELEDSGVYFCASSPPYRGRDYGYTFGSGTRLTVV.

The genes are TRBV12-3 or TRBV12-4 and TRBJ1-6, with D unclear. The CDR3 has 12 residues. V was trimmed by 3 bases and J by 7 bases, leaving 4 bases between them. The CDR3 is CASSFPNSPLHF. In nucleotides, the CDR3 is TGTGCCAGCAGTTTTCCCAATTCACCCCTCCACTTT.

The rearrangement joins TRBV19 to TRBJ2-7, with D perhaps matching TRBD1 or TRBD2 (5 bases each). With 3 bases removed from V and 3 bases from J, the gap between germline ends came to 12 bases. Germline values: CDR1 LNHDA, CDR2 SQIVND (reference sequence). The CDR3 totals 14 residues. The CDR3: CASSIGDGSYEQYF. The CDR3 DNA reads as TGTGCCAGTAGTATCGGGGACGGAAGCTACGAGCAGTACTTC. The full variable domain, in which reference TRBV19 and TRBJ2-7 provide the parts outside the CDR3, is DGGITQSPKYLFRKEGQNVTLSCEQNLNHDAMYWYRQDPGQGLRLIYYSQIVNDFQKGDIAEGYSVSREKKESFPLTVTSAQKNPTAFYLCASSIGDGSYEQYFGPGTRLTVT.

This chain uses TRBV27 with TRBJ1-2; a weak D match, TRBD1 (5 bases). The V gene's germline CDR1 is MNHEY and CDR2 SMNVEV (reference sequence). V was pared by 4 bases and J by 0 bases, with 12 bases between. The CDR3 runs to 15 residues. This CDR3 is CASSSSGPPNYGYTF. The CDR3 DNA reads as TGTGCCAGCAGTTCCTCGGGACCGCCTAACTATGGCTACACCTTC.

By its share, this clone is medium-sized. This chain connects TRBV4-1 to TRBJ1-2; the match to TRBD1 covers 10 bases. V was pared by 2 bases and J by 4 bases, with 4 bases of the junction left unmatched. This CDR3 has 15 residues. CDR1 is MGHRA and CDR2 is YSYEKL in the germline V gene. CDR3 in DNA: TGCGCCAGCAGCCAACCCCGGGACAGGGGCTATGGCTACACCTTC. It yields the protein CASSQPRDRGYGYTF.

The V and J genes are TRBV6-5 and TRBJ2-7; 8 bases match TRBD2. The V and J ends lost 0 bases and 1 base, in that order; junction bases with no gene match: 2. The CDR3 consists of 15 residues. Germline values: CDR1 MNHEY, CDR2 SVGAGI. The CDR3 reads CASSYSPSGSYEQYF. The CDR3, as DNA: TGTGCCAGCAGTTACTCGCCTAGCGGGTCCTACGAGCAGTACTTC.

Worth noting for this clone: At the DNA level, this CDR3 is encoded by other sequences in the same sample as well. The chain is built from TRBV12-3 or TRBV12-4 and TRBJ1-1; D is perhaps TRBD1 (6 bases). The CDR3 length is 13 residues. V was trimmed by 6 bases and J by 1 base, leaving 9 bases between them. The CDR3 coding sequence is TGTGCCAGCAGCCTCAGGGGGAACACTGAAGCTTTCTTT. Residues: CASSLRGNTEAFF.

The chain joins TRBV3-1 (or the pseudogene TRBV3-2) to TRBJ2-3; D tentatively fits TRBD1 or TRBD2 (6 bases each). CDR3 length: 16 residues. In germline, CDR1 is LGHDT, CDR2 YNNKEL (reference sequence). Trimming removed 0 bases from V and 4 bases from J, with 14 bases in between. The CDR3 loop is CASSQDPGGRADTQYF. The CDR3 DNA follows: TGTGCCAGCAGCCAAGATCCCGGGGGCCGGGCAGATACGCAGTATTTT.

This rearrangement joins TRBV27 to TRBJ1-6; 7 bases line up with TRBD1. Germline CDR1 and CDR2: MNHEY and SMNVEV (reference sequence). This CDR3 is built from 15 residues. The ends lost 5 bases at V and 2 bases at J; junction bases unmatched: 3. The DNA of the CDR3 is TGTGCCAGCAGTCGACAGGGCGCCTATAATTCACCCCTCCACTTT. Its translation is CASSRQGAYNSPLHF.

A remark on this clone: Other DNA sequences from this sample encode an identical CDR3 as well. This chain links TRBV19 with TRBJ1-6; D is ambiguous. V was shortened by 1 base and J by 0 bases, with 10 bases between the two germline ends. The CDR3 spans 17 residues. Germline V gene data show CDR1 as LNHDA and CDR2 as SQIVND (reference sequence). The CDR3 DNA reads TGTGCCAGTAGTATAGGGGATTCGAGCTCCTATAATTCACCCCTCCACTTT. This codes for CASSIGDSSSYNSPLHF.

The J gene is TRBJ1-2, the V gene TRBV7-2, with D possibly matching TRBD1 (6 bases). V lost 1 base and J 6 bases, leaving 15 bases between the germline ends. The germline gives CDR1 SGHTA, CDR2 FQGNSA. The CDR3 spans 15 residues. The CDR3 loop reads CASSLDIRGRDGYTF. In DNA, the CDR3 is TGTGCCAGCAGCTTAGATATCAGGGGTCGAGATGGCTACACCTTC.

The rearrangement uses TRBV28 and TRBJ1-4; D gene ambiguous. CDR3 length: 16 residues. The V gene lost 2 bases and the J gene lost 3 bases, with 13 bases spanning the gap. The germline CDR1 and CDR2 sequences are MDHEN and SYDVKM. CDR3 in amino acids: CASSLGRGKSNEKLFF. In nucleotides, the CDR3 is TGTGCCAGCAGTTTAGGGAGAGGGAAGTCTAATGAAAAACTGTTTTTT.

Remarks on this clone: The sample contains more than one DNA sequence encoding this CDR3. The CDR3 nucleotides are TGTGCCAGCAGCCGGGACAGGGGCTACGAGCAGTACTTC. It specifies CASSRDRGYEQYF. V usage is TRBV5-6 and J usage is TRBJ2-7; 10 bases align to TRBD1. This CDR3 spans 13 amino acids. Germline V CDR1 and CDR2: SGHDT, YYEEEE. The ends lost 4 bases at V and 3 bases at J; junction bases unmatched: 1. Drawing the rest from reference TRBV5-6 and TRBJ2-7, the complete variable domain is DAGVTQSPTHLIKTRGQQVTLRCSPKSGHDTVSWYQQALGQGPQFIFQYYEEEERQRGNFPDRFSGHQFPNYSSELNVNALLLGDSALYLCASSRDRGYEQYFGPGTRLTVT.

The rearrangement uses TRBV30 and TRBJ2-3; the D is unclear. Germline V gene lookup returns CDR1 GTSNPN and CDR2 SVGIG (reference sequence). The ends were cut back, 0 bases at V and 0 bases at J, with 16 bases in the middle. The CDR3 runs 17 residues. Here the CDR3 DNA reads TGTGCCTGGAGTGTAGGGTCAACGGCACATAGCACAGATACGCAGTATTTT. This encodes CAWSVGSTAHSTDTQYF.

This rearrangement joins TRBV18 to TRBJ2-1, with 14 bases that match TRBD2. After removal of 4 bases from V and 2 bases from J, the junction contained 4 bases not matched to a gene. This CDR3 has 17 amino acids. Germline V CDR1 and CDR2: KGHSH, LQKENI. The CDR3 DNA reads TGTGCCAGCTCACAACAGACTAGCGGGGGGGCCTACAATGAGCAGTTCTTC. Its protein is CASSQQTSGGAYNEQFF.

This clone was detected only a few times. J is TRBJ2-2 and V is TRBV11-2; TRBD1 matches at 8 bases. Germline values: CDR1 SGHAT, CDR2 FQNNGV. J lost 4 bases, V lost 3 bases, and 7 bases had no gene match. The CDR3 is 16 residues long. DNA of the CDR3: TGTGCCAGCAGCTTGACTACAGGGGGTGCCACCGGGGAGCTGTTTTTT. Translation: CASSLTTGGATGELFF.

The chain combines TRBV18 with TRBJ1-5; D perhaps matches TRBD1 (6 bases). The V end lost 3 bases, the J end lost 0 bases, and 12 bases lay between the germline ends. The CDR3 totals 16 residues. Germline loops: CDR1 KGHSH, CDR2 LQKENI. CDR3 protein: CASSPLGTNSNQPQHF. CDR3 coding DNA: TGTGCCAGCTCACCCCTCGGGACAAATAGCAATCAGCCCCAGCATTTT.

The V and J genes are TRBV7-2 and TRBJ1-1; D is undetermined. CDR3 length: 13 amino acids. The germline V gene has CDR1 SGHTA and CDR2 FQGNSA. With 2 bases removed from V and 5 bases from J, the gap between germline ends came to 9 bases. DNA for the CDR3: TGTGCCAGCAGCTTACTAGGAGGAACTGAAGCTTTCTTT. Translation: CASSLLGGTEAFF.

This chain connects TRBV29-1 to TRBJ1-1; D gene ambiguous. CDR1 and CDR2 (germline): SQVTM, ANQGSEA. The CDR3 consists of 13 residues. Trimming took off 0 bases at V and 0 bases at J, with 5 bases between the two ends. CDR3: CSVEDLVNTEAFF. The CDR3 DNA sequence: TGCAGCGTTGAAGATCTCGTGAACACTGAAGCTTTCTTT.

V usage is TRBV3-1 (or the pseudogene TRBV3-2) and J usage is TRBJ2-3; D is tentatively TRBD1 or TRBD2 (5 bases each). The CDR3 loop spans 22 amino acids. Germline V gene lookup returns CDR1 LGHDT and CDR2 YNNKEL (reference sequence). Trimming stripped 0 bases from V and 1 base from J, with 29 bases between. The DNA of the CDR3 is TGTGCCAGCAGCCAAGAAGAACTGACCGGGACCCCGGACGCATCTGGCACAGATACGCAGTATTTT. Its protein product is CASSQEELTGTPDASGTDTQYF.

The chain employs TRBV1 and TRBJ2-7; the D segment call TRBD2 is taken from the table without a DNA check. TRBV1 is assigned pseudogene status. The CDR3 totals 15 residues. The CDR3, as DNA: TGCACCAGCAGCCCCCATCGGCGGGAGATTTACGAGCAGTACTTC. Protein sequence: CTSSPHRREIYEQYF.

The genes are TRBV4-3 and TRBJ2-7, with TRBD2 matching 11 bases. CDR3 length: 16 residues. V lost 3 bases, J lost 0 bases, and 4 bases stayed unmatched. Germline CDR1 reads LGHNA; CDR2 reads YSLEER. Here the CDR3 DNA reads TGCGCCAGCAGCCAGACTAGCGGGACCTCCTCCTACGAGCAGTACTTC. Translating gives CASSQTSGTSSYEQYF.

The rearrangement links TRBV7-9 to TRBJ2-5, with TRBD1 identical over 8 bases. Germline V CDR1 and CDR2: SEHNR, FQNEAQ (reference sequence). J lost 4 bases, V lost 1 base, and 2 bases had no gene match. The CDR3 sequence is 14 residues long. This CDR3 reads CASSLGTGRETQYF. The CDR3 DNA follows: TGTGCCAGCAGCTTAGGGACAGGGCGAGAGACCCAGTACTTC.

The rearrangement uses TRBV7-8 and TRBJ1-2, with D perhaps matching TRBD1 (6 bases). V was cut by 5 bases and J by 2 bases, with 12 bases left in between. Germline CDR1 is SGHVS and CDR2 is FQNEAQ. The CDR3 covers 14 residues. CDR3 nucleotides: TGTGCCAGCAGCCCCCTCGGACAGAACTATGGCTACACCTTC. Translated, it gives CASSPLGQNYGYTF.

This chain joins TRBV27 and TRBJ2-1; D ambiguous. Germline V gene sequence: CDR1 MNHEY, CDR2 SMNVEV (reference sequence). The CDR3 has 15 amino acids. Trimming shortened V by 6 bases and J by 9 bases, and 21 bases separated the two germline ends. CDR3 region: CASSRLLDPLGEQFF. The CDR3 bases are TGTGCCAGCAGCCGTTTATTGGACCCTTTGGGTGAGCAGTTCTTC.

V is TRBV5-1 and J is TRBJ2-1, with a possible D match to TRBD1 (5 bases). Trimming took 0 bases from V and 1 from J, leaving 11 bases between them. Germline CDR1 SGHRS, CDR2 YFSETQ. The CDR3 runs 16 residues. CDR3 DNA: TGCGCCAGCAGCTTGGGGACACAGATTTCCTACAATGAGCAGTTCTTC. The encoded protein is CASSLGTQISYNEQFF.

This rearrangement joins TRBV2 to TRBJ1-2, with a weak D call TRBD1 (5 bases). The germline V and J ends were trimmed by 0 bases and 0 bases, with 8 bases remaining between them. CDR1 and CDR2 (germline): SNHLY, FYNNEI. CDR3 length: 15 amino acids. CDR3 in amino acids: CASSEARGANYGYTF. CDR3 nucleotide sequence: TGTGCCAGCAGTGAAGCGCGGGGGGCTAACTATGGCTACACCTTC.

A word on this clone: A read error may produce the germline difference seen at one junction end. This CDR3 is also generated by other DNA sequences in the sample. The chain carries TRBV20-1 and TRBJ1-3, with D perhaps matching TRBD1 (5 bases). Germline V gives CDR1 DFQATT, CDR2 SNEGSKA (reference sequence). This CDR3 comprises 15 residues. CDR3 nucleotides: TGTAGTGCTAGTAGAGGACACCGCTCTGGAAACACCATATATTTT. This codes for CSASRGHRSGNTIYF.

As DNA, the CDR3 is TGTGCCAGTAGTATCCAGGGTTTCGAGCAGTACTTC. This encodes CASSIQGFEQYF. The chain is built from TRBV19 and TRBJ2-7; possibly TRBD1 for D (5 bases). The CDR3 contains 12 residues. Trimming cost V 3 bases and J 6 bases, with 9 bases left between them. In germline, CDR1 is LNHDA, CDR2 SQIVND (reference sequence).